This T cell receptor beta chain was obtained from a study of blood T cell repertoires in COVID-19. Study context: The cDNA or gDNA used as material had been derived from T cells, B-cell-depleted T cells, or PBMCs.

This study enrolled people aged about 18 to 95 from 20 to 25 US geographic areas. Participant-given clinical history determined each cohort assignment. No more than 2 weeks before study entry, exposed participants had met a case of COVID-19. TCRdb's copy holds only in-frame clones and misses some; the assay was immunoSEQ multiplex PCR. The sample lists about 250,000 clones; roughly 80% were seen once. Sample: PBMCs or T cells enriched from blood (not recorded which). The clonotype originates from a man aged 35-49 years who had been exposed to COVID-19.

Written as DNA, the CDR3 is TGTGCCAGCAGCAAGACAGGGACGCCCAATCAGCCCCAGCATTTT. Encoded protein: CASSKTGTPNQPQHF. The chain couples TRBV28 to TRBJ1-5; the match to TRBD1 covers 7 bases. This CDR3 has 15 amino acids. Germline V gene data show CDR1 as MDHEN and CDR2 as SYDVKM. Trimming cost V 6 bases and J 3 bases; bases outside gene matches: 8.